This T cell receptor (beta chain) was sequenced in a study of metastatic and nonmetastatic thyroid tumors. Germline CDR1 reads SGDLS; CDR2 reads YYNGEE. This CDR3 is built from 15 residues. After removal of 0 bases from V and 2 bases from J, the junction contained 2 bases not matched to a gene. Until they underwent thyroid surgery, no patient had received any treatment. Relative to its sample, this clone is medium-sized. TCRdb re-called the PCR reads through MiXCR. Of roughly 3,800 clones in the sample, around a third were seen once. The receptor was derived from a male donor with papillary thyroid cancer or a benign thyroid nodule (not recorded which). Some clones in this sample may be carry-over from other donors' samples. Sequenced sample: adjacent normal tissue. The rearrangement joins TRBV9 to TRBJ2-3; TRBD1 matches 8 bases. The CDR3 DNA reads as TGTGCCAGCAGCGTAGGACAGGGGCTCACAGATACGCAGTATTTT. Translation: CASSVGQGLTDTQYF.